This T cell receptor (beta chain) was sequenced during a study of spatial heterogeneity in lung cancer. At the level of the study: Roughly two years after resection was the median timing of the follow-up PBMC samples, which were sequenced when available. Detected beta-chain sequences consistently exceeded alpha-chain sequences.

General study points: At tumor resection, ubiquitous expanded TCRs were detected in blood more often than later.

The sample's time point: blood at routine non-recurrence follow-up after resection. Tumor, nontumor lung or frozen PBMC supplied whole RNA that was sequenced unsorted. This clonotype was seen a handful of times. Its target is unknown. In the library, each TCR cDNA molecule bore its own unique molecular identifier. TCRdb itself ran the 5' RACE reads through MiXCR, one entry per CDR3 protein. The table shows about 120,000 distinct CDR3 sequences, with roughly an eighth occurring only once. The TCR comes from a male donor with early-stage non-small cell lung cancer. The specimen was PBMCs, collected at follow-up.

The CDR3 reads CASSSAGGRNEQFF. The CDR3 region has the DNA TGTGCCAGCAGTTCAGCGGGGGGCCGCAATGAGCAGTTCTTC. This chain joins TRBV6-5 and TRBJ2-1, with 9 bases identical to TRBD2. The germline V gene encodes CDR1 MNHEY and CDR2 SVGAGI. V shed 4 bases, J shed 6 bases, and the junction held 4 bases outside the gene matches. CDR3 size: 14 residues.